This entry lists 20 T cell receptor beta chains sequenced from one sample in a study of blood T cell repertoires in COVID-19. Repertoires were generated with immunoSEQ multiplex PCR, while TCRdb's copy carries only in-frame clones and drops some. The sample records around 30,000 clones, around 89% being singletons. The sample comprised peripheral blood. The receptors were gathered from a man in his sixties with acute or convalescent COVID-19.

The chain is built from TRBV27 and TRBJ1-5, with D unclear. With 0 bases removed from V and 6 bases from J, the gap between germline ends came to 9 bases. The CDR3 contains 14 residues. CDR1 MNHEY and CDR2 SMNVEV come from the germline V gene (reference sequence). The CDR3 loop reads CASSLSTGSQPQHF. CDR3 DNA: TGTGCCAGCAGTTTATCGACGGGGAGTCAGCCCCAGCATTTT.

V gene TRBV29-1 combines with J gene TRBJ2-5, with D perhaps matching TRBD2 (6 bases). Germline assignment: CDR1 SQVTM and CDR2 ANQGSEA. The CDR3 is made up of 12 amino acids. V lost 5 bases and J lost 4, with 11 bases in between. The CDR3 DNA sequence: TGCAGCGTTTGGGGACTCGTAGAGACCCAGTACTTC. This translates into CSVWGLVETQYF.

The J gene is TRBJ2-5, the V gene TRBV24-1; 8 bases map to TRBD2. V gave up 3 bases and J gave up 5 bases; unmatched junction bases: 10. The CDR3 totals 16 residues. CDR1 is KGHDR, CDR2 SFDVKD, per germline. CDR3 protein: CATSDPAGLGSETQYF. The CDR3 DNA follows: TGTGCCACCAGTGATCCCGCGGGACTAGGGTCGGAGACCCAGTACTTC.

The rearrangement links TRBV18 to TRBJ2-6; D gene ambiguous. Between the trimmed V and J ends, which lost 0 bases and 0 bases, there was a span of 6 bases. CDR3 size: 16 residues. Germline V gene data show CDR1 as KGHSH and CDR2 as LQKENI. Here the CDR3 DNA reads TGTGCCAGCTCACCACCGCAGTACTCTGGGGCCAACGTCCTGACTTTC. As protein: CASSPPQYSGANVLTF. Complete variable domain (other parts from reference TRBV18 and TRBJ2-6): NAGVMQNPRHLVRRRGQEARLRCSPMKGHSHVYWYRQLPEEGLKFMVYLQKENIIDESGMPKERFSAEFPKEGPSILRIQQVVRGDSAAYFCASSPPQYSGANVLTFGAGSRLTVL.

The DNA for the CDR3 is TGTGCCACCAGCAAACAGGGCCCCTCCTACGAGCAGTACTTC. As protein: CATSKQGPSYEQYF. The chain couples TRBV15 to TRBJ2-7; D may be TRBD1 (6 bases). CDR1 LNHNV and CDR2 YYDKDF come from the germline V gene (reference sequence). V was shortened by 4 bases and J by 0 bases, with 10 bases between the two germline ends. The length of the CDR3 is 14 residues. The whole variable domain, filled in from reference TRBV15 and TRBJ2-7, reads DAMVIQNPRYQVTQFGKPVTLSCSQTLNHNVMYWYQQKSSQAPKLLFHYYDKDFNNEADTPDNFQSRRPNTSFCFLDIRSPGLGDTAMYLCATSKQGPSYEQYFGPGTRLTVT.

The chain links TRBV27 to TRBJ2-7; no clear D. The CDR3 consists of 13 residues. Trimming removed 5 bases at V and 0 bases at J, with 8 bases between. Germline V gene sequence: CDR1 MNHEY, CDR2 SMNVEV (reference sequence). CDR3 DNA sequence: TGTGCCAGCAGTCCCCCCGGCTCCTACGAGCAGTACTTC. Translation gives CASSPPGSYEQYF.

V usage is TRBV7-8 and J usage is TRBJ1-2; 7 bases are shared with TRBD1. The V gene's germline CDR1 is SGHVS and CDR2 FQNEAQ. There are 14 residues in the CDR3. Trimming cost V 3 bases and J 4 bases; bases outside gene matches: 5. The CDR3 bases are TGTGCCAGCAGCTTCGCGACAGGGCCCTATGGCTACACCTTC. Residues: CASSFATGPYGYTF.

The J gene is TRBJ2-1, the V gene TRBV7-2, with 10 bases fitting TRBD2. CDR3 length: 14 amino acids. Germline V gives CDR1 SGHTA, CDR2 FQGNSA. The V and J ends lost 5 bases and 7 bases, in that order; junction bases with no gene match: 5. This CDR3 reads CASSGGLAINEQFF. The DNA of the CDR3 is TGTGCCAGCAGCGGGGGACTAGCGATTAATGAGCAGTTCTTC.

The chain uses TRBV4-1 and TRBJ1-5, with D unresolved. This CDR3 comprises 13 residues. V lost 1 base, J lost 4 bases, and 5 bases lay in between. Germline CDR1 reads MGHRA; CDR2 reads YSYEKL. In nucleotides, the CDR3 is TGCGCCAGCAGCCAAGTCAGTAATCAGCCCCAGCATTTT. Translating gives CASSQVSNQPQHF.

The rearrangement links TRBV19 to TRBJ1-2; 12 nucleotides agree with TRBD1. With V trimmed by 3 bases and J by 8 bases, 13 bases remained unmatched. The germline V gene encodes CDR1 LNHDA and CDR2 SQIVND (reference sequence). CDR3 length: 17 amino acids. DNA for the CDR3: TGTGCCAGTAGTATTATCCCCGGGACAGGGGGCGAAGAGGGCTACACCTTC. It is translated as CASSIIPGTGGEEGYTF.

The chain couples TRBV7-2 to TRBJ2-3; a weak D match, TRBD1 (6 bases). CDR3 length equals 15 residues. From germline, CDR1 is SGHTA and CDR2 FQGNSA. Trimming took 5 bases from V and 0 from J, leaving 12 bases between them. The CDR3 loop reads CASSPGHISTDTQYF. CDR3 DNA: TGTGCCAGCAGCCCGGGACACATTAGCACAGATACGCAGTATTTT.

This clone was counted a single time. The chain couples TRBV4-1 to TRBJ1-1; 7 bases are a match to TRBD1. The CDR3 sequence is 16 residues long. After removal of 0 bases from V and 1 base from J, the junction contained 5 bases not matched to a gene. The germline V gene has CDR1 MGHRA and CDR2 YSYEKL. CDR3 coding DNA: TGCGCCAGCAGCCAAGATCAAAACAGGGGGAACACTGAAGCTTTCTTT. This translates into CASSQDQNRGNTEAFF.

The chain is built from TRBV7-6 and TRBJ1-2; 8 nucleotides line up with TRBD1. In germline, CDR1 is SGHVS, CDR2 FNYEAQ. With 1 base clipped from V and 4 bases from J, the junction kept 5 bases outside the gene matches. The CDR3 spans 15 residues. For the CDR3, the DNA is TGTGCCAGCAGCTTAGGGCCAGGGGGCCCCTATGGCTACACCTTC. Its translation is CASSLGPGGPYGYTF.

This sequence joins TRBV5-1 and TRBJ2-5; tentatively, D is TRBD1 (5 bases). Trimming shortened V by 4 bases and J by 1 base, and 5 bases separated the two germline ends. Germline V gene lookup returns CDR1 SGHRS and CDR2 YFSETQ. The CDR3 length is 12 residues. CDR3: CASSQGQETQYF. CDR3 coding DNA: TGCGCCAGCAGCCAGGGCCAAGAGACCCAGTACTTC.

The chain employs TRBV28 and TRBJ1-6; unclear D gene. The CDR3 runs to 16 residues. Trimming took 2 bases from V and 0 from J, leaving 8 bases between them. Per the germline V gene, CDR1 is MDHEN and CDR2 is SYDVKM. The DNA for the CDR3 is TGTGCCAGCAGTTTAATTGGCAGCTCCTATAATTCACCCCTCCACTTT. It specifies CASSLIGSSYNSPLHF.

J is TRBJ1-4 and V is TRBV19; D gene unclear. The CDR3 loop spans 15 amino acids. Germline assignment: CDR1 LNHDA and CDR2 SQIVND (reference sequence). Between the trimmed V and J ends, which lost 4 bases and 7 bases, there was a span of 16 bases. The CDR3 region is CASSTFDGKGEKLFF. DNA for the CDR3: TGTGCCAGTAGTACCTTCGACGGGAAAGGTGAAAAACTGTTTTTT. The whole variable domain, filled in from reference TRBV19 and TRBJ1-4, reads DGGITQSPKYLFRKEGQNVTLSCEQNLNHDAMYWYRQDPGQGLRLIYYSQIVNDFQKGDIAEGYSVSREKKESFPLTVTSAQKNPTAFYLCASSTFDGKGEKLFFGSGTQLSVL.

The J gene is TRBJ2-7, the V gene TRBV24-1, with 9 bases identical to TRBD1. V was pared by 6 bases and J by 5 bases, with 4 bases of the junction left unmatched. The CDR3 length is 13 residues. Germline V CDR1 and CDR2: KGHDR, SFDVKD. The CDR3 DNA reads TGTGCCACCAGTCCGGGACAGGGCGACGAGCAGTACTTC. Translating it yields CATSPGQGDEQYF.

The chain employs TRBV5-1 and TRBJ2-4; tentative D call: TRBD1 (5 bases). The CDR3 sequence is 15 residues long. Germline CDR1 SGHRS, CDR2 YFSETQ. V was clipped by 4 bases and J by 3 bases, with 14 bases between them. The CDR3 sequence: CASSTATVGKNIQYF. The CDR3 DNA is TGCGCCAGCAGCACCGCGACAGTTGGCAAAAACATTCAGTACTTC.

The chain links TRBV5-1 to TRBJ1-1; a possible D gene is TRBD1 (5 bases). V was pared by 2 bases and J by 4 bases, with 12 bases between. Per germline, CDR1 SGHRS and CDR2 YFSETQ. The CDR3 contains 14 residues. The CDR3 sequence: CASSLHRSSTEAFF. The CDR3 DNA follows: TGCGCCAGCAGCTTACACAGGTCGAGCACTGAAGCTTTCTTT.

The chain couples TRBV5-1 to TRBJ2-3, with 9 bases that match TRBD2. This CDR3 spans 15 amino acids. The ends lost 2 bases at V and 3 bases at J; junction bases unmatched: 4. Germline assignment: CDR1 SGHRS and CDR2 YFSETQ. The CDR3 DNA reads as TGCGCCAGCAGCTTCATAGCGGGAGAGACAGATACGCAGTATTTT. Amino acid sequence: CASSFIAGETDTQYF.